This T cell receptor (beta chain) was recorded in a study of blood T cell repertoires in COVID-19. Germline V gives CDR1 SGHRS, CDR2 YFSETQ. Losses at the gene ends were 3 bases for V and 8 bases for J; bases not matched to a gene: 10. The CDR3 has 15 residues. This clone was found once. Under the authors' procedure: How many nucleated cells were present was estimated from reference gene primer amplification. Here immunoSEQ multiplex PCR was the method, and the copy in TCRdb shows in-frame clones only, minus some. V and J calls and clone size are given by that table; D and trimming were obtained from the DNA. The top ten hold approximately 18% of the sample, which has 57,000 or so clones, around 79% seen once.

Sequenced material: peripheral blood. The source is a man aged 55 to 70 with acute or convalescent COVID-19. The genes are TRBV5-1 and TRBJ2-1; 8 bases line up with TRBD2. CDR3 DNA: TGCGCCAGCAGCTCGCAGGGGACTAGTTGGGATGAGCAGTTCTTC. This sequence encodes CASSSQGTSWDEQFF.